These T cell receptor beta chains were read from a single sample in a study of regulatory T cells in long-lasting Graves disease. One entry per CDR3 protein results from TCRdb running MiXCR on the multiplex PCR reads. The sample yields hundreds of thousands of distinct CDR3 sequences, under 25% seen once. Sequenced here: peripheral blood mononuclear cells (PBMCs), sampled when the disease was refractory, from a patient treated with antithyroid drugs. The receptors originated from a female donor with Graves disease. CDR3s include the opening cysteine and the closing phenylalanine or tryptophan. Fields, in order: V gene, D gene, J gene, clone size, CDR3 protein, CDR3 DNA. The D gene is left open where the match is weak. Size is stated for part of the rows, as once, few or many counts, or as a class when the clone is expanded.

TRBV19,NA,TRBJ1-1,NA,CASSSPGPEAFF,TGTGCCAGTAGTTCACCGGGACCTGAAGCTTTCTTT
TRBV3-1,NA,TRBJ1-1,many,CASSQDTATREAFF,TGTGCCAGCAGCCAAGATACCGCGACGCGTGAAGCTTTCTTT
TRBV7-8,NA,TRBJ1-4,many,CASTLSDGGLGEKLFF,TGTGCCAGCACCCTAAGTGATGGGGGGCTCGGTGAAAAACTGTTTTTT
TRBV20-1,TRBD1,TRBJ1-4,many,CSAQGGLNEKLFF,TGCAGTGCTCAAGGGGGCCTGAATGAAAAACTGTTTTTT
TRBV4-2,NA,TRBJ1-5,few,CASSRNTGPQPQHF,TGTGCCAGCAGCCGAAACACAGGCCCCCAGCCCCAGCATTTT
TRBV20-1,NA,TRBJ1-2,NA,CSAGAGYGYTF,TGCAGTGCTGGGGCAGGGTATGGCTACACCTTC
TRBV7-9,NA,TRBJ1-1,NA,CASSFGETEAFF,TGTGCCAGCAGCTTTGGGGAGACTGAAGCTTTCTTT
TRBV28,NA,TRBJ1-4,many,CASSPTGSEKLFF,TGTGCCAGCAGTCCGACAGGATCGGAAAAACTGTTTTTT
TRBV19,NA,TRBJ1-2,NA,CASSIVDRTSYGYTF,TGTGCCAGTAGTATAGTTGACAGGACCTCCTATGGCTACACCTTC
TRBV11-2,NA,TRBJ1-1,many,CASSLNLGLAWNTEAFF,TGTGCCAGCAGCTTAAATCTGGGGTTGGCGTGGAACACTGAAGCTTTCTTT
TRBV6-1,NA,TRBJ1-6,NA,CASSDTTELYSPLHF,TGTGCCAGCAGTGATACGACAGAACTCTATTCACCCCTCCACTTT
TRBV27,TRBD2,TRBJ2-7,few,CASSLIRVAGVYEQYF,TGTGCCAGCAGTCTAATCAGGGTAGCGGGAGTATACGAGCAGTACTTC
TRBV10-2,NA,TRBJ1-2,NA,CASSSSFDNYGYTF,TGCGCCAGCAGTTCTTCCTTTGACAACTATGGCTACACCTTC
TRBV28,TRBD2,TRBJ2-7,NA,CASSLGLAGENRPYEQYF,TGTGCCAGCAGCTTGGGACTAGCGGGAGAAAACCGCCCCTACGAGCAGTACTTC
TRBV19,NA,TRBJ1-5,few,CASRGWQGNQPQHF,TGTGCCAGTAGAGGCTGGCAGGGCAATCAGCCCCAGCATTTT
TRBV10-3,TRBD1,TRBJ1-5,NA,CAIGTGGAGQPQHF,TGTGCCATCGGAACAGGGGGCGCCGGGCAGCCCCAGCATTTT
TRBV6-2/TRBV6-3,NA,TRBJ1-2,many,CASSYGASGAWGYTF,TGTGCCAGCAGTTACGGAGCTTCAGGGGCGTGGGGCTACACCTTC
TRBV4-1,TRBD2,TRBJ2-7,NA,CASSQESSGTYEQYF,TGCGCCAGCAGCCAAGAGTCTAGCGGGACTTACGAGCAGTACTTC
TRBV10-3,NA,TRBJ1-3,NA,CAISPTASGNTIYF,TGTGCCATCAGCCCGACAGCCTCTGGAAACACCATATATTTT
TRBV9,NA,TRBJ1-1,NA,CASSPYQINTEAFF,TGTGCCAGCAGCCCTTACCAGATAAACACTGAAGCTTTCTTT
TRBV11-2,NA,TRBJ2-5,many,CASSHRGGQETQYF,TGTGCCAGCAGCCATCGAGGGGGGCAAGAGACCCAGTACTTC
TRBV12-3/TRBV12-4,NA,TRBJ1-5,few,CASSSLRVEGDQPQHF,TGTGCCAGCAGTTCCCTTAGGGTCGAGGGAGATCAGCCCCAGCATTTT
TRBV12-3/TRBV12-4,NA,TRBJ2-7,many,CASSLTGSEQYF,TGTGCCAGCAGTCTTACAGGGAGCGAGCAGTACTTC
TRBV20-1,NA,TRBJ1-1,many,CSAKFWGGTEAFF,TGCAGTGCTAAGTTCTGGGGTGGCACTGAAGCTTTCTTT
TRBV7-8,NA,TRBJ2-6,few,CASSPSRGAGANVLTF,TGTGCCAGCAGCCCATCTCGGGGTGCTGGGGCCAACGTCCTGACTTTC
TRBV10-3,NA,TRBJ1-2,many,CAISESTATDYTF,TGTGCCATCAGTGAGTCGACAGCAACCGACTACACCTTC
TRBV10-3,NA,TRBJ1-1,few,CAIRILPTDTEAFF,TGTGCCATCAGGATACTGCCGACAGACACTGAAGCTTTCTTT
TRBV2,TRBD2,TRBJ2-1,many,CASSRVAGTSGYNEQFF,TGTGCCAGCAGTCGAGTTGCCGGGACTAGCGGATACAATGAGCAGTTCTTC
TRBV9,NA,TRBJ1-2,NA,CASSGSTEGTYGYTF,TGTGCCAGCAGCGGCAGCACCGAGGGTACCTATGGCTACACCTTC
TRBV29-1,TRBD1,TRBJ1-2,few,CSVPPTGADGYTF,TGCAGCGTTCCCCCAACAGGGGCGGATGGCTACACCTTC
TRBV11-2,TRBD1,TRBJ1-2,many,CASSFPGQRVYGYTF,TGTGCCAGCAGCTTTCCGGGACAGCGAGTGTATGGCTACACCTTC
TRBV29-1,TRBD2,TRBJ2-2,few,CSVGGGGNTGELFF,TGCAGCGTCGGGGGCGGGGGGAATACCGGGGAGCTGTTTTTT
TRBV29-1,NA,TRBJ2-1,few,CSVVGLATHPDNEQFF,TGCAGCGTTGTTGGCCTAGCGACCCATCCAGACAATGAGCAGTTCTTC
TRBV28,NA,TRBJ1-1,many,CASSHQLDTEAFF,TGTGCCAGCAGTCATCAACTCGACACTGAAGCTTTCTTT
TRBV12-3/TRBV12-4,TRBD1,TRBJ1-3,NA,CASSLRTGRDTIYF,TGTGCCAGCAGTTTACGGACAGGGAGGGACACCATATATTTT
TRBV5-5,NA,TRBJ2-7,NA,CASSLVLTYEQYF,TGTGCCAGCAGCTTGGTCCTGACCTACGAGCAGTACTTC
TRBV3-1,TRBD1,TRBJ1-1,many,CASSQVGTGTEAFF,TGTGCCAGCAGCCAGGTAGGGACAGGCACTGAAGCTTTCTTT
TRBV28,NA,TRBJ2-7,many,CASSSAPLGPYEQYF,TGTGCCAGCAGTTCCGCCCCTTTAGGCCCCTACGAGCAGTACTTC
TRBV20-1,NA,TRBJ2-4,many,CSARDLGGGADIQYF,TGCAGTGCTAGGGACCTGGGCGGGGGCGCAGACATTCAGTACTTC
TRBV7-9,TRBD1,TRBJ2-2,NA,CASSPRGGLDTGELFF,TGTGCCAGCAGTCCGAGAGGGGGCTTGGACACCGGGGAGCTGTTTTTT
TRBV29-1,NA,TRBJ2-7,few,CSVRKDGYEQYF,TGCAGCGTTCGGAAGGACGGCTACGAGCAGTACTTC
TRBV28,NA,TRBJ1-1,many,CASSFSRGGTEAFF,TGTGCCAGCAGTTTTAGCAGGGGTGGCACTGAAGCTTTCTTT
TRBV29-1,NA,TRBJ1-1,few,CSGGSGGRTEAFF,TGCAGCGGGGGCAGTGGGGGGCGAACTGAAGCTTTCTTT
TRBV9,NA,TRBJ2-4,NA,CASSPREGGQSNTNIQYF,TGTGCCAGCAGCCCTAGGGAGGGGGGACAATCGAATACGAACATTCAGTACTTC